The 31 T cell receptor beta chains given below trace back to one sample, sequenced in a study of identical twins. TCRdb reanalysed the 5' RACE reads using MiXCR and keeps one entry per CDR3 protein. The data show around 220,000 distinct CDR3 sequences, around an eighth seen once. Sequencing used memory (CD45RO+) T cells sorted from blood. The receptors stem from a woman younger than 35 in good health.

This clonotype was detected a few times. DNA of the CDR3: TGCGCCAGCAGCCGATGGGGGGGGCCGGTAACCGGGGAGCTGTTTTTT. Amino acid sequence: CASSRWGGPVTGELFF. The chain couples TRBV4-3 to TRBJ2-2; possible D gene TRBD2, 7 bases. The CDR3 is 16 amino acids. Germline lookup yields CDR1 LGHNA and CDR2 YSLEER. The ends were cut back, 4 bases at V and 5 bases at J, with 17 bases in the middle.

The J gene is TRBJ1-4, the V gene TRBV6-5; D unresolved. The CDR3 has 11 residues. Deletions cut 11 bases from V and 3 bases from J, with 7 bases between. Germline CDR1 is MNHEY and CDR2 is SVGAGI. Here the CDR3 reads CASRANEKLFF. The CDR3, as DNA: TGTGCCTCCAGAGCTAATGAAAAACTGTTTTTT.

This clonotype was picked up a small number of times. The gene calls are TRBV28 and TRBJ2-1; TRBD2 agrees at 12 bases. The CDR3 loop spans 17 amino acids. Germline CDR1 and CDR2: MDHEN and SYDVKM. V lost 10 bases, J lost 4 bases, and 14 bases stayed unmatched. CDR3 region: CATKPPTSGGSYNEQFF. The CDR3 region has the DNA TGTGCCACCAAGCCGCCTACTAGCGGGGGGTCTTACAATGAGCAGTTCTTC.

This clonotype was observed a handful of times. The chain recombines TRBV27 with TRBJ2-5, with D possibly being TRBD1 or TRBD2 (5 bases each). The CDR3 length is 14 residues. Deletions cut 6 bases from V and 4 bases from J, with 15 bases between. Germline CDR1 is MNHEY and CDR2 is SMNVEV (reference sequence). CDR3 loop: CASSATGRVETQYF. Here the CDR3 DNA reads TGTGCCAGCAGCGCAACGGGGCGCGTAGAGACCCAGTACTTC.

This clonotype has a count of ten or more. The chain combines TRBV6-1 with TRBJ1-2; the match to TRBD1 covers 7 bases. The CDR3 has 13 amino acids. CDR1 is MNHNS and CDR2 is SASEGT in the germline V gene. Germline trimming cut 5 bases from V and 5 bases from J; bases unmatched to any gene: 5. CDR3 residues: CASSPQGSYGYTF. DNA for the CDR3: TGTGCCAGCAGTCCACAGGGGTCTTATGGCTACACCTTC.

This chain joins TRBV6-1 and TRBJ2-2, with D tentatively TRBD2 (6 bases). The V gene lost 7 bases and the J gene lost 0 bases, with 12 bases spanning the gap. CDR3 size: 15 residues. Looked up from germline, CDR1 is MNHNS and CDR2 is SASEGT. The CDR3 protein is CASNGRIANTGELFF. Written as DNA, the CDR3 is TGTGCCAGCAATGGGAGGATCGCGAACACCGGGGAGCTGTTTTTT.

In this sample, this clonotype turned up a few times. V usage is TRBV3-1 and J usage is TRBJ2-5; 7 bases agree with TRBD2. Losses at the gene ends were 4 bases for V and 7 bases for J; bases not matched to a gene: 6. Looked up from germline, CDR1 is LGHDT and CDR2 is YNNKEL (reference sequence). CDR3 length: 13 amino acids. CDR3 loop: CASSPTSTGTQYF. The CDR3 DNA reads TGTGCCAGCAGCCCGACTAGCACGGGGACCCAGTACTTC.

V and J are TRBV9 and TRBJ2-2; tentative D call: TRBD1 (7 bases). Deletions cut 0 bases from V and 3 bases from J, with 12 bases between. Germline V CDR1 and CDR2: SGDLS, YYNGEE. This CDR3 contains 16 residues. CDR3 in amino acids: CASSVGTGEDTGELFF. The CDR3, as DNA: TGTGCCAGCAGCGTAGGCACAGGGGAGGACACCGGGGAGCTGTTTTTT. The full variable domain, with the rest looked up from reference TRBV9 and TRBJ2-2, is DSGVTQTPKHLITATGQRVTLRCSPRSGDLSVYWYQQSLDQGLQFLIQYYNGEERAKGNILERFSAQQFPDLHSELNLSSLELGDSALYFCASSVGTGEDTGELFFGEGSRLTVL.

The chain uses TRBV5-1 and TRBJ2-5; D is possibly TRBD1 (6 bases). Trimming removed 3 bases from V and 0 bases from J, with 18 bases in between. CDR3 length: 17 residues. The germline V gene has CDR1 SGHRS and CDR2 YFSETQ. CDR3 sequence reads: CASSSSRTANYQETQYF. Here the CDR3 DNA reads TGCGCCAGCAGCTCATCTCGGACAGCAAATTACCAAGAGACCCAGTACTTC.

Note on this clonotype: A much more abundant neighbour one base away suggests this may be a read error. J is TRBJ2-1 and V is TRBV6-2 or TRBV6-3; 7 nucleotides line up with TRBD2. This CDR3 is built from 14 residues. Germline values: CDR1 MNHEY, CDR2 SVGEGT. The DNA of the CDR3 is TGTGCCAGCAGTTGGGGACTAATCGGCAATGTGCAGTTCTTC. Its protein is CASSWGLIGNVQFF.

CDR3 loop: CASSQSGTGGKTQYF. The CDR3 coding sequence is TGTGCCAGCAGCCAGAGTGGGACGGGGGGGAAGACCCAGTACTTC. This chain uses TRBV6-1 with TRBJ2-5; TRBD2 matches at 8 bases. Losses at the gene ends were 6 bases for V and 6 bases for J; bases not matched to a gene: 12. This CDR3 is built from 15 residues. Looked up from germline, CDR1 is MNHNS and CDR2 is SASEGT.

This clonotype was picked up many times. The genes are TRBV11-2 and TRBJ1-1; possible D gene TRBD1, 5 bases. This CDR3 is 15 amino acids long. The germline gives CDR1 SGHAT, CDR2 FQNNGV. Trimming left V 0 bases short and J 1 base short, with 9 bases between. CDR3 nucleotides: TGTGCCAGCAGCTTAGAGCCAGGACAGAACACTGAAGCTTTCTTT. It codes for CASSLEPGQNTEAFF.

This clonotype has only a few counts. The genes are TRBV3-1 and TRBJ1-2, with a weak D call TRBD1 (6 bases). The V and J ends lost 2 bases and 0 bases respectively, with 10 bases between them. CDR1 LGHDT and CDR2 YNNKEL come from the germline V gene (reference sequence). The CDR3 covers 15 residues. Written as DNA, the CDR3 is TGTGCCAGCAGCCAATTAAACAGGGCTAACTATGGCTACACCTTC. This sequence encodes CASSQLNRANYGYTF.

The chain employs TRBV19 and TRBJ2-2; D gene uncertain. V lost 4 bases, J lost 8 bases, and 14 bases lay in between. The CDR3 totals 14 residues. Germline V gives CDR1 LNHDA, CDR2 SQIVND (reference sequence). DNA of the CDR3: TGTGCCAGTAGTACCGCCGAAGGATTTGGGGAGCTGTTTTTT. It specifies CASSTAEGFGELFF.

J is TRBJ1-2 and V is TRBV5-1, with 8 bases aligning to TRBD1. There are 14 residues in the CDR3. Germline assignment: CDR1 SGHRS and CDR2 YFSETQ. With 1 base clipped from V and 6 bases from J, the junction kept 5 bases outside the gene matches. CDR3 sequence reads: CASSLKGQANGYTF. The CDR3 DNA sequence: TGCGCCAGCAGCTTGAAGGGACAGGCTAATGGCTACACCTTC.

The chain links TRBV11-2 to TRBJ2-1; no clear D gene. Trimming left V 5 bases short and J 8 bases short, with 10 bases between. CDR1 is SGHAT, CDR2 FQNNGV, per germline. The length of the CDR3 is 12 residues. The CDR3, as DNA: TGTGCCAGCAGCCCGAGCACCTATGAGCAGTTCTTC. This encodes CASSPSTYEQFF.

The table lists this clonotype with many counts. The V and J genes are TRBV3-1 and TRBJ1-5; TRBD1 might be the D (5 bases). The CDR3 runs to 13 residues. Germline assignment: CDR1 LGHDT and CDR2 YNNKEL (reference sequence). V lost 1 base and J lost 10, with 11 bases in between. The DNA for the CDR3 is TGTGCCAGCAGCCAAGGAGGGGTTAGTCCCCAGCATTTT. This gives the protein CASSQGGVSPQHF.

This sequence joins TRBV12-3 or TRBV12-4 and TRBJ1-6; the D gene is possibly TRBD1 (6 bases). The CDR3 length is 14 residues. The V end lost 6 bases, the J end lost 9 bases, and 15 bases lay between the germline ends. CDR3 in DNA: TGTGCCAGCAGGGTGGACAGCGCGATTTCACCCCTCCACTTT. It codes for CASRVDSAISPLHF.

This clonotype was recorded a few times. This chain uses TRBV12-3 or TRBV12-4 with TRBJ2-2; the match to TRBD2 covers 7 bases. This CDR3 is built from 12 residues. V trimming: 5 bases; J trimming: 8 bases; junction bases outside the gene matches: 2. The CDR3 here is CASSRTRGELFF. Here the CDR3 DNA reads TGTGCCAGCAGTCGGACTAGAGGGGAGCTGTTTTTT.

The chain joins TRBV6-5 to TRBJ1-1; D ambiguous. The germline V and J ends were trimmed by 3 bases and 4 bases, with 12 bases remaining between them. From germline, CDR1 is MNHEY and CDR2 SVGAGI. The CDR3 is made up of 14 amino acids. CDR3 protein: CASSYSWLLTEAFF. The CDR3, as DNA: TGTGCCAGCAGTTATAGTTGGCTGCTCACTGAAGCTTTCTTT.

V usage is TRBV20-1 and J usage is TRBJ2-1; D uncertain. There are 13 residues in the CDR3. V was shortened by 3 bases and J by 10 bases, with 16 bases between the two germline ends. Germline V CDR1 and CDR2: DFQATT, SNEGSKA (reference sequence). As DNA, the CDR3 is TGCAGTGCTAGCTTCTATGGAGCTGGCGAGCAGTTCTTC. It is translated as CSASFYGAGEQFF.

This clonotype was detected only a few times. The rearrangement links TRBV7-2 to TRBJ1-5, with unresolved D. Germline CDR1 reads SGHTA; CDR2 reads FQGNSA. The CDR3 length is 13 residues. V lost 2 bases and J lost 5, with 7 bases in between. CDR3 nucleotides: TGTGCCAGCAGCTTACGTTTCGATCAGCCCCAGCATTTT. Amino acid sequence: CASSLRFDQPQHF.

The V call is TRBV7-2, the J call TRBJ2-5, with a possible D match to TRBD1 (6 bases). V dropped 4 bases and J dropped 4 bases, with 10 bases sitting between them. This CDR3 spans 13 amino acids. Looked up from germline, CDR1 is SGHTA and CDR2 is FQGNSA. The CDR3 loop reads CASSSQGRETQYF. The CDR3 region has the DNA TGTGCCAGCAGCTCCCAGGGGCGAGAGACCCAGTACTTC.

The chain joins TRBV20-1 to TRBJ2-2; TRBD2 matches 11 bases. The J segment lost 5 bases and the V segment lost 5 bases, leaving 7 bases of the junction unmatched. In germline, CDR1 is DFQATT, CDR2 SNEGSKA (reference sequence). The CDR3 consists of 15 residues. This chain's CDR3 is CSARSSGRDTGELFF. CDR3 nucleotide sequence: TGCAGTGCTCGAAGTAGCGGGAGGGATACCGGGGAGCTGTTTTTT.

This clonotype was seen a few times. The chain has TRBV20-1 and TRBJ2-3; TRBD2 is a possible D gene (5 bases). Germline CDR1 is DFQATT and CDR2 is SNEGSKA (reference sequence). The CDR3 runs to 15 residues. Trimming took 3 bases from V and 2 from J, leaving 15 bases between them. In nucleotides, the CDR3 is TGCAGTGCTAGGGATGGACTCCTATCCACAGATACGCAGTATTTT. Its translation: CSARDGLLSTDTQYF.

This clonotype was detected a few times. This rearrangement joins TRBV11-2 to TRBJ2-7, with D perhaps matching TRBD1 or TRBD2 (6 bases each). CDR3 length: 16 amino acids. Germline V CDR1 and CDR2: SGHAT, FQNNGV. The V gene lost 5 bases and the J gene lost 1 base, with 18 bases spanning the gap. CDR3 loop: CASSRPKGGSSYEQYF. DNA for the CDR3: TGTGCCAGCAGCCGCCCCAAGGGGGGTAGTTCCTACGAGCAGTACTTC.

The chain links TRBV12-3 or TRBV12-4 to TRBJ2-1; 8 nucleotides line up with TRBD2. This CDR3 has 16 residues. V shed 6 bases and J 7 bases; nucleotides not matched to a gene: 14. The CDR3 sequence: CASRNEGAGVRNEQFF. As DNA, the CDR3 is TGTGCCAGCAGAAACGAGGGAGCGGGAGTCAGGAATGAGCAGTTCTTC.

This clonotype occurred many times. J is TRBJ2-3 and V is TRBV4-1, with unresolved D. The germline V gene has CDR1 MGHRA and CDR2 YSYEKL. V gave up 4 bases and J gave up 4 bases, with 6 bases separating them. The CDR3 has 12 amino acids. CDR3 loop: CASSPSPDTQYF. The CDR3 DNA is TGCGCCAGCAGCCCGAGTCCAGATACGCAGTATTTT.

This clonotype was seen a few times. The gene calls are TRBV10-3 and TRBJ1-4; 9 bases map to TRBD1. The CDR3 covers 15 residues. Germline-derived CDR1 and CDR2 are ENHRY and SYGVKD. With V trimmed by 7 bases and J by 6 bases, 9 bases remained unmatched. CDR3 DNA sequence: TGTGCCATCAAGAGAGGGACAGGGAATTATGAAAAACTGTTTTTT. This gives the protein CAIKRGTGNYEKLFF.

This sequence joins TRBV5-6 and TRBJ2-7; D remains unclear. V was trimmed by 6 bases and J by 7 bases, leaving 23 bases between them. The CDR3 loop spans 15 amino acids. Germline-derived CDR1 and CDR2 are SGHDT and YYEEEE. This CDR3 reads CASTSLGPRDREQYF. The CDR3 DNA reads TGTGCCAGCACCTCCCTCGGGCCAAGGGATCGTGAGCAGTACTTC.

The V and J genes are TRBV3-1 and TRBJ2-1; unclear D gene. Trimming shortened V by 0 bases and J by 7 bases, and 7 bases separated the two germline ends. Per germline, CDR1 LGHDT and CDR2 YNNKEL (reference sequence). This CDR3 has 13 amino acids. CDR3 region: CASSQEVRNEQFF. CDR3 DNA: TGTGCCAGCAGCCAAGAGGTCCGAAATGAGCAGTTCTTC.